This passage covers 21 T cell receptor beta chains from one sample sequenced in a study of molecular identifiers for immune sequencing clone quantification. TCRdb re-called the PCR reads with MiXCR, one entry per CDR3 protein. The sample yields 250,000 to 350,000 distinct CDR3 sequences, about a fifth seen once. Input material: naive CD8+ T cells from blood, with Jurkat cell RNA spiked in. The sample's subset: FACS-sorted CD8+CD4-CCR7+CD45RA+ naive T cells. The receptors stem from a human donor in good health. Some libraries in this study had Jurkat cell RNA spiked in.

There are many counts of this clonotype. The V call is TRBV12-3 or TRBV12-4, the J call TRBJ2-3, with D perhaps TRBD2 (7 bases). CDR3 size: 16 residues. Trimming left V 6 bases short and J 10 bases short, with 26 bases between. This chain's CDR3 is CASSPAGAVKAEAQYF. CDR3 DNA sequence: TGTGCCAGCAGCCCCGCGGGGGCGGTAAAGGCTGAGGCGCAGTATTTT.

This clonotype was seen a handful of times. The chain combines TRBV3-1 with TRBJ1-5; D possibly corresponds to TRBD1 (5 bases). CDR1 is LGHDT, CDR2 YNNKEL, per germline (reference sequence). V lost 0 bases to trimming and J lost 2 bases, with 8 bases between them. The CDR3 consists of 15 residues. CDR3 residues: CASSQEGVGNQPQHF. The CDR3 coding sequence is TGTGCCAGCAGCCAAGAGGGGGTGGGCAATCAGCCCCAGCATTTT.

This clonotype was counted many times. The chain combines TRBV7-9 with TRBJ1-1; D remains unclear. The CDR3 covers 12 residues. V lost 4 bases to trimming and J lost 4 bases, with 7 bases between them. CDR1 is SEHNR and CDR2 is FQNEAQ in the germline V gene (reference sequence). The CDR3 DNA sequence: TGTGCCAGCAGCTCCCAATTCACTGAAGCTTTCTTT. It translates to CASSSQFTEAFF.

The rearrangement uses TRBV19 and TRBJ1-2; maybe TRBD1 (6 bases). Trimming stripped 11 bases from V and 4 bases from J, with 14 bases between. Germline lookup yields CDR1 LNHDA and CDR2 SQIVND (reference sequence). The CDR3 totals 12 residues. The CDR3 bases are TGTGCCGGTCAGCAGGGGACCTATGGCTACACCTTC. Encoded protein: CAGQQGTYGYTF.

J is TRBJ1-5 and V is TRBV12-3 or TRBV12-4; the match to TRBD1 covers 7 bases. V lost 5 bases and J lost 7; bases outside the gene matches: 8. This CDR3 contains 14 residues. The CDR3 DNA reads TGTGCCAGCAGTACCAGGGGGGTGGGGCAGCCCCAGCATTTT. Translating gives CASSTRGVGQPQHF.

The rearrangement links TRBV12-3 or TRBV12-4 to TRBJ2-5; 8 bases are shared with TRBD2. V lost 8 bases, J lost 4 bases, and 6 bases stayed unmatched. This CDR3 comprises 13 residues. The CDR3 DNA sequence: TGTGCCAGCCTACTAGCGGCCGGAGAGACCCAGTACTTC. Translated: CASLLAAGETQYF.

This clonotype occurred many times. The chain uses TRBV20-1 and TRBJ2-7; D is undetermined. The ends were cut back, 0 bases at V and 6 bases at J, with 15 bases in the middle. Germline V gene sequence: CDR1 DFQATT, CDR2 SNEGSKA (reference sequence). The CDR3 totals 14 residues. CDR3 loop: CSARDISSGSEQYF. The DNA of the CDR3 is TGCAGTGCTAGAGATATCTCATCCGGGTCCGAGCAGTACTTC.

The table lists this clonotype with many counts. This chain links TRBV5-1 with TRBJ2-3; D call uncertain. Deletions cut 1 base from V and 4 bases from J, with 10 bases between. CDR1 is SGHRS and CDR2 is YFSETQ in the germline V gene. The CDR3 length is 14 residues. DNA of the CDR3: TGCGCCAGCAGCTTGATAGGGTCCGCAGATACGCAGTATTTT. This codes for CASSLIGSADTQYF.

This clonotype appeared many times. This chain connects TRBV7-2 to TRBJ2-1; TRBD2 aligns across 9 bases. V lost 5 bases, J lost 0 bases, and 5 bases stayed unmatched. The CDR3 sequence is 16 residues long. The germline gives CDR1 SGHTA, CDR2 FQGNSA. The chain's CDR3 is CASSELAGRSYNEQFF. CDR3 bases: TGTGCCAGCAGCGAGCTAGCGGGACGCTCCTACAATGAGCAGTTCTTC.

This clonotype has ten or more counts. The J gene is TRBJ2-3, the V gene TRBV2; D is undetermined. The CDR3 has 15 amino acids. The germline V gene encodes CDR1 SNHLY and CDR2 FYNNEI. V was pared by 3 bases and J by 1 base, with 11 bases between. CDR3 sequence: CASSDSRRRTDTQYF. The CDR3, as DNA: TGTGCCAGCAGTGACAGCAGGCGGCGCACAGATACGCAGTATTTT.

This clonotype was observed many times. The chain links TRBV5-5 to TRBJ2-7; D is perhaps TRBD2 (6 bases). The V end was cut by 0 bases, the J end by 0 bases, with 10 bases between. CDR3 length: 15 amino acids. The germline V gene has CDR1 SGHKS and CDR2 YYEKEE (reference sequence). CDR3 nucleotide sequence: TGTGCCAGCAGCTTGGGCGCGGGAAACTCCTACGAGCAGTACTTC. This sequence encodes CASSLGAGNSYEQYF. Drawing the rest from reference TRBV5-5 and TRBJ2-7, the complete variable domain is DAGVTQSPTHLIKTRGQQVTLRCSPISGHKSVSWYQQVLGQGPQFIFQYYEKEERGRGNFPDRFSARQFPNYSSELNVNALLLGDSALYLCASSLGAGNSYEQYFGPGTRLTVT.

Turning to this clonotype: Just one base apart from a much larger clone, this may be a read error. This chain uses TRBV6-5 with TRBJ2-7; the D gene is possibly TRBD2 (5 bases). Germline V gene sequence: CDR1 MNHEY, CDR2 SVGAGI. V was shortened by 3 bases and J by 5 bases, with 14 bases between the two germline ends. The length of the CDR3 is 14 residues. CDR3 sequence reads: CASSYQVRGHEQYF. DNA of the CDR3: TGTGCCAGCAGTTATCAAGTACGGGGTCACGAGCAGTACTTC.

About this clonotype: A read error may explain this, as a much larger clone is one base away. The chain is built from TRBV7-2 and TRBJ2-3, with 7 bases fitting TRBD2. The germline V gene encodes CDR1 SGHTA and CDR2 FQGNSA. J was trimmed by 3 bases and V by 8 bases; bases with no gene match: 8. CDR3 length equals 14 residues. This CDR3 is CASGQLSGTDTQYF. The CDR3 DNA sequence: TGTGCCAGCGGCCAGCTTAGCGGGACAGATACGCAGTATTTT. Variable domain in full (rest from reference TRBV7-2 and TRBJ2-3): GAGVSQSPSNKVTEKGKDVELRCDPISGHTALYWYRQSLGQGLEFLIYFQGNSAPDKSGLPSDRFSAERTGGSVSTLTIQRTQQEDSAVYLCASGQLSGTDTQYFGPGTRLTVL.

A remark on this clonotype: Since a much larger clone is just one base distant, this may be a read error. CDR3 sequence reads: CASSLSAVYSQPQHF. The DNA of the CDR3 is TGTGCCAGCAGCCTTAGTGCCGTGTATAGTCAGCCCCAGCATTTT. This chain connects TRBV5-6 to TRBJ1-5; no reliable D call. The V end was cut by 4 bases, the J end by 6 bases, with 17 bases between. Germline CDR1 is SGHDT and CDR2 is YYEEEE. The CDR3 loop spans 15 amino acids.

Remarks on this clonotype: Just one base apart from a much larger clone, this may be a read error. No conserved phenylalanine or tryptophan is present at the end of the CDR3, so a read error is the likely explanation. Here the CDR3 reads CAGRGGVNEKLFL. CDR3 DNA: TGTGCCGGTCGGGGAGGAGTTAATGAAAAACTGTTTCTT. This chain uses TRBV2 with TRBJ1-4; no clear D. CDR1 is SNHLY, CDR2 FYNNEI, per germline. The ends were cut back, 11 bases at V and 4 bases at J, with 14 bases in the middle. The CDR3 has 13 amino acids.

About this clonotype itself: A much larger clone lies a single base off, so this may be a read error. No conserved phenylalanine or tryptophan is present at the end of the CDR3, so a read error is the likely explanation. This rearrangement joins TRBV7-9 to TRBJ2-5; 12 nucleotides line up with TRBD2. The V segment lost 5 bases and the J segment 2 bases; nucleotides outside the gene matches: 9. Germline CDR1 SEHNR, CDR2 FQNEAQ (reference sequence). The CDR3 runs to 17 residues. CDR3 nucleotide sequence: TGTGCCAGCAGCCGAACTAGCGGGGGGCCCTCACAAGAGACCCAGTACTCC. Encoded protein: CASSRTSGGPSQETQYS.

There are many counts of this clonotype. V and J are TRBV19 and TRBJ1-1, with D perhaps matching TRBD1 (5 bases). V lost 7 bases, J lost 1 base, and 16 bases lay in between. The CDR3 is 15 amino acids. Germline CDR1 reads LNHDA; CDR2 reads SQIVND (reference sequence). The CDR3: CASTLQPGANTEAFF. The DNA of the CDR3 is TGTGCCAGTACTCTTCAACCCGGGGCGAACACTGAAGCTTTCTTT.

This clonotype was detected many times. The chain links TRBV27 to TRBJ2-7; D may correspond to TRBD1 or TRBD2 (6 bases each). V lost 2 bases, J lost 2 bases, and 13 bases lay in between. Germline CDR1 reads MNHEY; CDR2 reads SMNVEV (reference sequence). The CDR3 has 15 residues. CDR3 residues: CASSLVGGYTYEQYF. The CDR3 nucleotides are TGTGCCAGCAGTTTAGTAGGGGGGTACACCTACGAGCAGTACTTC.

V usage is TRBV19 and J usage is TRBJ2-7, with D possibly being TRBD2 (6 bases). CDR3 size: 16 residues. Per the germline V gene, CDR1 is LNHDA and CDR2 is SQIVND (reference sequence). The V and J ends lost 0 bases and 0 bases respectively, with 12 bases between them. CDR3: CASSIDASGRSYEQYF. CDR3 coding DNA: TGTGCCAGTAGTATAGATGCGAGCGGGCGCTCCTACGAGCAGTACTTC.

Note on this clonotype: A much larger clone differs from this one at a single base, so this may be a read error. The chain has TRBV5-8 and TRBJ2-3; D is perhaps TRBD2 (5 bases). The V end was cut by 0 bases, the J end by 2 bases, with 16 bases between. The CDR3 extends over 17 amino acids. Looked up from germline, CDR1 is SGHTS and CDR2 is YDEGEE. This CDR3 reads CASSLEVQAANTDTQYF. CDR3 nucleotide sequence: TGTGCCAGCAGCTTGGAGGTACAAGCGGCAAACACAGATACGCAGTATTTT. Using reference TRBV5-8 and TRBJ2-3 for the parts outside the CDR3, the full variable domain is EAGVTQSPTHLIKTRGQQATLRCSPISGHTSVYWYQQALGLGLQFLLWYDEGEERNRGNFPPRFSGRQFPNYSSELNVNALELEDSALYLCASSLEVQAANTDTQYFGPGTRLTVL.

This clonotype occurred many times. The chain combines TRBV30 with TRBJ1-1; maybe TRBD1 (5 bases). The CDR3 consists of 12 residues. Germline V CDR1 and CDR2: GTSNPN, SVGIG (reference sequence). In DNA, the CDR3 is TGTGCTGGATTCCGGGACTTGTCTGAAGCTTTCTTT. Protein: CAGFRDLSEAFF.